Detailed here is one TCR beta chain. Its antigen is as yet unknown. Second-dose recipients at about 4 or about 12 weeks were treated as one pooled group. The source of the sample is a study of T cell responses to AZD1222 COVID-19 vaccine. Regarding the study as a whole: AZD1222 recipients seropositive at baseline numbered only six or seven.

Trimming cost V 5 bases and J 9 bases; bases outside gene matches: 7. The CDR3 runs to 13 residues. The germline gives CDR1 PRHDT, CDR2 FYEKMQ (reference sequence). TCRdb keeps only in-frame clones here, not all; method: immunoSEQ multiplex PCR. The table shows about 94,000 clones, with 85% occurring only once. This material consisted of peripheral blood, taken 28 days after the second AZD1222 dose. The chain couples TRBV13 to TRBJ2-1; TRBD2 matches at 7 bases. The sequence was collected from an adult who received the AZD1222 COVID-19 vaccine. Here the CDR3 reads CASSPGLLSEQFF. In DNA form, the CDR3 reads TGTGCCAGCAGCCCGGGACTACTCAGTGAGCAGTTCTTC.